Listed below are T cell receptor beta chains from one sample, sequenced in a study of OX40 agonist ivuxolimab in advanced cancers. The protocol was immunoSEQ multiplex PCR, while the TCRdb copy is restricted to in-frame clones and leaves out a portion. The sample has tens of thousands of clones; over 70% are singletons. The input for sequencing was CD4+ or CD8+ T cells sorted from blood, taken in a trial of the OX40 agonist ivuxolimab. The receptors stem from an adult with an advanced solid tumor such as melanoma, head and neck, liver or kidney cancer. Each CDR3 is given with its conserved first and last residue. Fields, in order: V gene, J gene, clone size, D gene, CDR3 DNA, CDR3 protein. A D gene is named only where the DNA matches it firmly. Clone size is stated in some rows and not others, as once, few, many or a class when expanded.

V gene: TRBV19; J gene: TRBJ1-5; clone size: NA; D gene: NA; CDR3 DNA: TGTGCCAGTAGCCCAGGGTTACGGAGCAATCAGCCCCAGCATTTT; CDR3 protein: CASSPGLRSNQPQHF
V gene: TRBV7-6; J gene: TRBJ2-7; clone size: NA; D gene: TRBD1; CDR3 DNA: TGTGCCAGCAGCGTTGGGCAGGGGGCAACGTACGAGCAGTACTTC; CDR3 protein: CASSVGQGATYEQYF
V gene: TRBV11-3; J gene: TRBJ2-1; clone size: NA; D gene: TRBD2; CDR3 DNA: TGTGCCAGCAGCGGAAGACTAGCGGGAGGGGGGAATGAGCAGTTCTTC; CDR3 protein: CASSGRLAGGGNEQFF
V gene: TRBV6-1; J gene: TRBJ1-6; clone size: few; D gene: NA; CDR3 DNA: TGTGCCAGCACTGATCCGAATAATTCACCCCTCCACTTT; CDR3 protein: CASTDPNNSPLHF
V gene: TRBV9; J gene: TRBJ1-2; clone size: NA; D gene: TRBD1; CDR3 DNA: TGTGCCAGCAGCGTAGAAGGGACAGGGGCCAACTATGGCTACACCTTC; CDR3 protein: CASSVEGTGANYGYTF
V gene: TRBV18; J gene: TRBJ2-7; clone size: NA; D gene: NA; CDR3 DNA: TGTGCCAGCTCCCGGGACATTTCAGGGGAGCAGTACTTC; CDR3 protein: CASSRDISGEQYF
V gene: TRBV19; J gene: TRBJ2-7; clone size: few; D gene: NA; CDR3 DNA: TGTGCCAGTAGTAGTCAGGTTTCCTACGAGCAGTACTTC; CDR3 protein: CASSSQVSYEQYF
V gene: TRBV18; J gene: TRBJ2-3; clone size: NA; D gene: TRBD2; CDR3 DNA: TGTGCCAGCTCACCCGCGGGGGGGACTCTTGTTGCTACGCAGTATTTT; CDR3 protein: CASSPAGGTLVATQYF
V gene: TRBV27; J gene: TRBJ2-7; clone size: NA; D gene: TRBD2; CDR3 DNA: TGTGCCAGCAGTCCTATCGGACTAGCGGGTCTCGAGCAGTACTTC; CDR3 protein: CASSPIGLAGLEQYF
V gene: TRBV2; J gene: TRBJ2-3; clone size: NA; D gene: NA; CDR3 DNA: TGTGCCAGCAGCCCCAGGGAAGATACGCAGTATTTT; CDR3 protein: CASSPREDTQYF
V gene: TRBV11-2; J gene: TRBJ2-7; clone size: NA; D gene: TRBD2; CDR3 DNA: TGTGCCAGCAGCTCCGGGGGACCTAGCGGGAGGTTCTACGAGCAGTACTTC; CDR3 protein: CASSSGGPSGRFYEQYF
V gene: TRBV7-7; J gene: TRBJ2-7; clone size: NA; D gene: TRBD2; CDR3 DNA: TGTGCTAGCAGCCTCGGACTAGCGGGGGGGAAGGGGGAGCAGTACTTC; CDR3 protein: CASSLGLAGGKGEQYF
V gene: TRBV29-1; J gene: TRBJ2-1; clone size: NA; D gene: NA; CDR3 DNA: TGCAGCGAATCTGGGCTAGGTAACAATGAGCAGTTCTTC; CDR3 protein: CSESGLGNNEQFF
V gene: TRBV14; J gene: TRBJ2-3; clone size: NA; D gene: TRBD1; CDR3 DNA: TGTGCCAGCAGCCAACTGGGACAGGGCACAGATACGCAGTATTTT; CDR3 protein: CASSQLGQGTDTQYF
V gene: TRBV19; J gene: TRBJ2-3; clone size: NA; D gene: TRBD1; CDR3 DNA: TGTGCCAGTAGTACGTTTCCGGGACAGGGGTCGGATACGCAGTATTTT; CDR3 protein: CASSTFPGQGSDTQYF
V gene: TRBV4-1; J gene: TRBJ2-7; clone size: once; D gene: NA; CDR3 DNA: TGCGCCAGCAGCCCCCAAGCGTCGAGCTCCTACGAGCAGTACTTC; CDR3 protein: CASSPQASSSYEQYF
V gene: TRBV7-2; J gene: TRBJ1-1; clone size: NA; D gene: NA; CDR3 DNA: TGTGCCAGCAGTCGACAGAGAGACACTGAAGCTTTCTTT; CDR3 protein: CASSRQRDTEAFF
V gene: TRBV19; J gene: TRBJ2-1; clone size: NA; D gene: TRBD2; CDR3 DNA: TGTGCCAGTAGTATATACGGATTGGCGGGAGGGCCAAGGGATGAGCAGTTCTTC; CDR3 protein: CASSIYGLAGGPRDEQFF
V gene: TRBV5-1; J gene: TRBJ2-3; clone size: NA; D gene: NA; CDR3 DNA: TGCGCCAGCAGCCCCGTTTTGAGCGGACCCACAGATACGCAGTATTTT; CDR3 protein: CASSPVLSGPTDTQYF
V gene: TRBV5-1; J gene: TRBJ1-3; clone size: NA; D gene: NA; CDR3 DNA: TGCGCCAGCAGCTTTGGATACTCTGGAAACACCATATATTTT; CDR3 protein: CASSFGYSGNTIYF
V gene: TRBV2; J gene: TRBJ2-3; clone size: once; D gene: NA; CDR3 DNA: TGTGCCAGCAATAAGGGCACCACAGATACGCAGTATTTT; CDR3 protein: CASNKGTTDTQYF
V gene: TRBV19; J gene: TRBJ1-5; clone size: NA; D gene: NA; CDR3 DNA: TGTGCCAGTAGTTTCTGGAATCAGCCCCAGCATTTT; CDR3 protein: CASSFWNQPQHF
V gene: TRBV28; J gene: TRBJ2-4; clone size: NA; D gene: NA; CDR3 DNA: TGTGCCAGCAGTTCGCCGGGGCATCAAGCCAAAAACATTCAGTACTTC; CDR3 protein: CASSSPGHQAKNIQYF
V gene: TRBV7-9; J gene: TRBJ1-2; clone size: few; D gene: NA; CDR3 DNA: TGTGCCAGCAGCTTGACAGCTAACTATGGCTACACCTTC; CDR3 protein: CASSLTANYGYTF
V gene: TRBV4-1; J gene: TRBJ2-7; clone size: NA; D gene: NA; CDR3 DNA: TGCGCCAGCGCTTCCCCAGGGCGCCCCTACGAGCAGTACTTC; CDR3 protein: CASASPGRPYEQYF
V gene: TRBV7-9; J gene: TRBJ2-5; clone size: NA; D gene: NA; CDR3 DNA: TGTGCCAGCAGCCCGGGCCAAGAGACCCAGTACTTC; CDR3 protein: CASSPGQETQYF
V gene: TRBV5-1; J gene: TRBJ1-1; clone size: NA; D gene: TRBD1; CDR3 DNA: TGCGCCAGCAGTTTGGACAGGGGGACGACTGAAGCTTTCTTT; CDR3 protein: CASSLDRGTTEAFF
V gene: TRBV6-1; J gene: TRBJ1-1; clone size: NA; D gene: NA; CDR3 DNA: TGTGCCAGCACCCGGGGGGTGATGAACACTGAAGCTTTCTTT; CDR3 protein: CASTRGVMNTEAFF
V gene: TRBV28; J gene: TRBJ2-7; clone size: NA; D gene: TRBD1; CDR3 DNA: TGTGCCAGCAGTACCCGACAGGGGGGACACTACGAGCAGTACTTC; CDR3 protein: CASSTRQGGHYEQYF
V gene: TRBV7-8; J gene: TRBJ2-5; clone size: NA; D gene: TRBD2; CDR3 DNA: TGTGCCAGCAGCGTCGGGGGGGATGGAGGAACCCAGTACTTC; CDR3 protein: CASSVGGDGGTQYF
V gene: TRBV7-2; J gene: TRBJ2-7; clone size: once; D gene: NA; CDR3 DNA: TGTGCCAGCAGCTTAGTAGGGGCGAGCTACGAGCAGTACTTC; CDR3 protein: CASSLVGASYEQYF
V gene: TRBV27; J gene: TRBJ2-3; clone size: NA; D gene: NA; CDR3 DNA: TGTGCCAGCAGTTTGAAGTCCGGATGGAATACGCAGTATTTT; CDR3 protein: CASSLKSGWNTQYF
V gene: TRBV18; J gene: TRBJ1-3; clone size: NA; D gene: NA; CDR3 DNA: TGTGCCAGCTCACGGGGGCTCTCTGGAAACACCATATATTTT; CDR3 protein: CASSRGLSGNTIYF
V gene: TRBV9; J gene: TRBJ2-3; clone size: NA; D gene: TRBD2; CDR3 DNA: TGTGCCAGCAGCTTCGGACTAGATCCAGATACGCAGTATTTT; CDR3 protein: CASSFGLDPDTQYF
V gene: TRBV29-1; J gene: TRBJ2-3; clone size: NA; D gene: TRBD2; CDR3 DNA: TGCAGCGTCGGAGGGGTAGCGGGAACAGATACGCAGTATTTT; CDR3 protein: CSVGGVAGTDTQYF
V gene: TRBV7-8; J gene: TRBJ2-7; clone size: NA; D gene: NA; CDR3 DNA: TGTGCCAGCAGCTCCTCGTCTGCGGGGAGCTCCTACGAGCAGTACTTC; CDR3 protein: CASSSSSAGSSYEQYF
V gene: TRBV2; J gene: TRBJ2-1; clone size: few; D gene: TRBD2; CDR3 DNA: TGTGCCAGCAGTGTCCTAACCGCGGGAGGCACGAGCTCCTACAATGAGCAGTTCTTC; CDR3 protein: CASSVLTAGGTSSYNEQFF
V gene: TRBV6-6; J gene: TRBJ2-3; clone size: NA; D gene: NA; CDR3 DNA: TGTGCCAGCAGCCGAGACAGGGAGGTACAAGATACGCAGTATTTT; CDR3 protein: CASSRDREVQDTQYF
V gene: TRBV4-1; J gene: TRBJ1-6; clone size: NA; D gene: NA; CDR3 DNA: TGCGCCAGCAGCCTGAACCCCAACGATAATTCACCCCTCCACTTT; CDR3 protein: CASSLNPNDNSPLHF
V gene: TRBV4-1; J gene: TRBJ2-1; clone size: NA; D gene: TRBD2; CDR3 DNA: TGCGCCAGCAGCCAAGAAACTAGCGGGCCCGATGAGCAGTTCTTC; CDR3 protein: CASSQETSGPDEQFF
V gene: TRBV9; J gene: TRBJ2-5; clone size: NA; D gene: TRBD2; CDR3 DNA: TGTGCCAGCAGCCTCCAGAGCGGGAGTACGGAGACCCAGTACTTC; CDR3 protein: CASSLQSGSTETQYF
V gene: TRBV6-5; J gene: TRBJ1-1; clone size: NA; D gene: TRBD1; CDR3 DNA: TGTGCCAGCAGCAAACAGGGGTTAGGGGCTTTCTTT; CDR3 protein: CASSKQGLGAFF
V gene: TRBV29-1; J gene: TRBJ2-7; clone size: NA; D gene: NA; CDR3 DNA: TGCAGCGTTGATTCTCCGACAGGTTCCTACGAGCAGTACTTC; CDR3 protein: CSVDSPTGSYEQYF
V gene: TRBV11-3; J gene: TRBJ1-1; clone size: NA; D gene: NA; CDR3 DNA: TGTGCCAGCAGTCGAGAGGCTGGGGCTGAAGCTTTCTTT; CDR3 protein: CASSREAGAEAFF
V gene: TRBV7-6; J gene: TRBJ1-3; clone size: once; D gene: TRBD1; CDR3 DNA: TGTGCCAGCAGCCCCAATTCTAGGGCACCGGGACAGGTTGGAAACACCATATATTTT; CDR3 protein: CASSPNSRAPGQVGNTIYF
V gene: TRBV5-4; J gene: TRBJ2-1; clone size: NA; D gene: NA; CDR3 DNA: TGTGCCAGCAGCGGCAAACAGGGTGCGTCCTACAATGAGCAGTTCTTC; CDR3 protein: CASSGKQGASYNEQFF
V gene: TRBV6-1; J gene: TRBJ1-3; clone size: NA; D gene: NA; CDR3 DNA: TGTGCCAGCAGTGAACAGGCGTCTGGAAACACCATATATTTT; CDR3 protein: CASSEQASGNTIYF
V gene: TRBV19; J gene: TRBJ2-6; clone size: NA; D gene: NA; CDR3 DNA: TGTGCCAGTAGTCTCGGCTCCTCCAGCCCTGGGGCCAACGTCCTGACTTTC; CDR3 protein: CASSLGSSSPGANVLTF
V gene: TRBV10-3; J gene: TRBJ2-5; clone size: NA; D gene: TRBD1; CDR3 DNA: TGTGCCATCAGGCCGGGACAGGGGGAAGAGACCCAGTACTTC; CDR3 protein: CAIRPGQGEETQYF
V gene: TRBV5-1; J gene: TRBJ1-1; clone size: NA; D gene: TRBD1; CDR3 DNA: TGCGCCAGCACCGAGGGGGCAACGAACACTGAAGCTTTCTTT; CDR3 protein: CASTEGATNTEAFF
V gene: TRBV30; J gene: TRBJ1-2; clone size: NA; D gene: NA; CDR3 DNA: TGTGCCTGGAGTGTAGAGGGGCAGGGAAACTATGGCTACACCTTC; CDR3 protein: CAWSVEGQGNYGYTF
V gene: TRBV2; J gene: TRBJ2-4; clone size: NA; D gene: NA; CDR3 DNA: TGTGCCAGCAGTGAAGGAGAGGTGGAATCCTTC; CDR3 protein: CASSEGEVESF
V gene: TRBV5-6; J gene: TRBJ1-2; clone size: NA; D gene: NA; CDR3 DNA: TGTGCCAGCAGCTTTGGGGGTAACTATGGCTACACCTTC; CDR3 protein: CASSFGGNYGYTF
V gene: TRBV9; J gene: TRBJ1-5; clone size: once; D gene: NA; CDR3 DNA: TGTGCCAGCAGCCTGGACGGGGCTCAGCCCCAGCATTTT; CDR3 protein: CASSLDGAQPQHF
V gene: TRBV7-7; J gene: TRBJ2-5; clone size: NA; D gene: TRBD1; CDR3 DNA: TGTGCCAGCAGCTTGGGACAGCACCAAGAGACCCAGTACTTC; CDR3 protein: CASSLGQHQETQYF
V gene: TRBV5-6; J gene: TRBJ2-3; clone size: NA; D gene: NA; CDR3 DNA: TGTGCCAGCAGCTTAGCCAGCACAGATACGCAGTATTTT; CDR3 protein: CASSLASTDTQYF
V gene: TRBV12-5; J gene: TRBJ1-3; clone size: NA; D gene: NA; CDR3 DNA: TGTGCTAGTGGTTTGATGATGGGGGGTGGAAACACCATATATTTT; CDR3 protein: CASGLMMGGGNTIYF